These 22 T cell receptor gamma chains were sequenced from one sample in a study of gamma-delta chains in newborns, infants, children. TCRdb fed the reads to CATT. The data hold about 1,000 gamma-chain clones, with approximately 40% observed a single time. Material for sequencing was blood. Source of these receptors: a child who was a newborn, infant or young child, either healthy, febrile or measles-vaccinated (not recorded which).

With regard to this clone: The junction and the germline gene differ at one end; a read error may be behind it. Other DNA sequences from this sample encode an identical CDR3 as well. The CDR3 loop is CALWSSSLGKKIKVF. The CDR3 DNA sequence: TGTGCCCTGTGGAGTTCTTCCTTGGGCAAAAAAATCAAGGTATTT. The gene calls are TRGV9 and TRGJP. The J gene, absent from TCRdb, was called here by matching the DNA to germline. This CDR3 spans 15 amino acids. Germline-derived CDR1 and CDR2 are GITISATS and ISYDGTV (reference sequence).

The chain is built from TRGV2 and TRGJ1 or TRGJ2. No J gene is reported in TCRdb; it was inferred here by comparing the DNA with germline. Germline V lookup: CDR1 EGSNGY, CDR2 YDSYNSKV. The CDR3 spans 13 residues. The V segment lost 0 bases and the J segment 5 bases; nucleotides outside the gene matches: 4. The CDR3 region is CATWDGRDYKKLF. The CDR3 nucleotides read TGTGCCACCTGGGACGGGCGAGATTATAAGAAACTCTTT.

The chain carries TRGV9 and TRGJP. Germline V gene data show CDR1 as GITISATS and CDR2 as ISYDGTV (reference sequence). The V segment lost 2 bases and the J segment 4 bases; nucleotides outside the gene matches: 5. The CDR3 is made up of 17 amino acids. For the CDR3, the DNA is TGTGCCTTGTGGGAGGATTTCCAAGAGTTGGGCAAAAAAATCAAGGTATTT. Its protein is CALWEDFQELGKKIKVF.

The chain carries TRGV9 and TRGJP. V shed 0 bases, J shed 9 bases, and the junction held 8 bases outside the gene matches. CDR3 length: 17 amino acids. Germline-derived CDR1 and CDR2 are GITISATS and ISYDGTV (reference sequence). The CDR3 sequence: CALWEVQNVLGKKIKVF. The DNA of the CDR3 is TGTGCCTTGTGGGAGGTGCAAAATGTGTTGGGCAAAAAAATCAAGGTATTT.

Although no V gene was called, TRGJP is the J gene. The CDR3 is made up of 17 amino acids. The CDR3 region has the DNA TGTGCCTTGTGGGAGGCCCGGCGGGAGCTGGGCAAAAAAATCAAGGTATTT. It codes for CALWEARRELGKKIKVF.

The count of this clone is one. DNA of the CDR3: TGTGCCTTGTGGGAGGTCCGGGGGGAGTTGGGCAAAAAAATCGAGGTATTT. Amino acid sequence: CALWEVRGELGKKIEVF. The V gene reported is TRGV9; the J gene is uncalled. Germline CDR1 is GITISATS and CDR2 is ISYDGTV (reference sequence). The CDR3 spans 17 residues.

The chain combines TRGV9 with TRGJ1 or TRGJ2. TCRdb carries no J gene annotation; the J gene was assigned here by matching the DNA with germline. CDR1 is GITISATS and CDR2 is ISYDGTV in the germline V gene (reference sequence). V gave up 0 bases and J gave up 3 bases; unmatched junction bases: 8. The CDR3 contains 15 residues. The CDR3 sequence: CALWEVREFYYKKLF. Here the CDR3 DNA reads TGTGCCTTGTGGGAGGTGCGGGAATTTTATTATAAGAAACTCTTT.

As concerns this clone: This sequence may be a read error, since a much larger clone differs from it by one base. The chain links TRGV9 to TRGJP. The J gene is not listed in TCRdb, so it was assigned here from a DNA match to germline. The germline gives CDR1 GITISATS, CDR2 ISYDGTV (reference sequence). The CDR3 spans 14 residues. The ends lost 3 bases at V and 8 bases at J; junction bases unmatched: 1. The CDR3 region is CALWEQLGKKIKVF. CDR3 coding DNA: TGTGCCTTGTGGGAGCAGTTGGGCAAAAAAATCAAGGTATTT.

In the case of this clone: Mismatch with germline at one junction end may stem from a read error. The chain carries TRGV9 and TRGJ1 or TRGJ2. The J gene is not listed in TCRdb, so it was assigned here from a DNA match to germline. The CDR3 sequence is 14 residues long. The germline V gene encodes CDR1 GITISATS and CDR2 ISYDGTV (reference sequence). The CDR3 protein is CALWETANYYKKLF. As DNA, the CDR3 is TGTGCCCTGTGGGAGACCGCCAATTATTATAAGAAACTCTTT.

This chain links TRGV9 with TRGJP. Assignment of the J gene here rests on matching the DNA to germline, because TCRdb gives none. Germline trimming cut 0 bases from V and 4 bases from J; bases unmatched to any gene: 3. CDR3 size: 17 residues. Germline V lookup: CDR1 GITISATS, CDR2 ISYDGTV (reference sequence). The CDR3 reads CALWEVKQELGKKIKVF. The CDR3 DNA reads TGTGCCTTGTGGGAGGTGAAACAAGAGTTGGGCAAAAAAATCAAGGTATTT.

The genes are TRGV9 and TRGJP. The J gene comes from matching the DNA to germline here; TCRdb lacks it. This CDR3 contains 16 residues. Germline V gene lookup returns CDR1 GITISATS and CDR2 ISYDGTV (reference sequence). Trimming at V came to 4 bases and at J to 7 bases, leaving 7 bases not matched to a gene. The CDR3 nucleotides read TGTGCCTTGTGGGACCCGCGGGAGTTGGGCAAAAAAATCAAGGTATTT. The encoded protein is CALWDPRELGKKIKVF.

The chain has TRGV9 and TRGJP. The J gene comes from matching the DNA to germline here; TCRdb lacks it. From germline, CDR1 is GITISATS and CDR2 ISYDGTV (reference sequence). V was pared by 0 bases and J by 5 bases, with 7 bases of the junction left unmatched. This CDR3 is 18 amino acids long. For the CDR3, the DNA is TGTGCCTTGTGGGAGGTGGGCGGCAAAGAGTTGGGCAAAAAAATCAAGGTATTT. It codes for CALWEVGGKELGKKIKVF.

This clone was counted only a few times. The CDR3 spells CALWEVRVELGKKIKVF. CDR3 in DNA: TGTGCCTTGTGGGAGGTGCGGGTTGAGTTGGGCAAAAAAATCAAGGTATTT. The chain has TRGV9 and TRGJP. The J gene, left out of TCRdb, was set here by checking the DNA against germline. The V segment lost 0 bases and the J segment 7 bases; nucleotides outside the gene matches: 6. CDR1 is GITISATS and CDR2 is ISYDGTV in the germline V gene (reference sequence). This CDR3 is 17 amino acids long.

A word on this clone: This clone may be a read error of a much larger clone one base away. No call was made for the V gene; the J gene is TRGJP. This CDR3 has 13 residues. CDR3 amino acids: CALWELGKKIKLF. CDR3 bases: TGTGCCTTGTGGGAGTTGGGCAAAAAAATCAAGTTATTT.

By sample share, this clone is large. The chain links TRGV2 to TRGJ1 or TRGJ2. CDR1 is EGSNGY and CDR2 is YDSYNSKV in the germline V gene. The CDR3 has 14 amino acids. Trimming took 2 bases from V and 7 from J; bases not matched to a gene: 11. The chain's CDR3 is CATWDAPFGYKKLF. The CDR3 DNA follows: TGTGCCACCTGGGACGCCCCATTTGGGTATAAGAAACTCTTT.

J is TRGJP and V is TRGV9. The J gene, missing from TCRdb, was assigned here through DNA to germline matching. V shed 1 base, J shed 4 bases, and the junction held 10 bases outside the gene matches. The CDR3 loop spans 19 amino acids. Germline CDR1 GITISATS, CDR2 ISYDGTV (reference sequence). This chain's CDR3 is CALWEVTVVQELGKKIKVF. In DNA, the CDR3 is TGTGCCTTGTGGGAGGTAACCGTAGTTCAAGAGTTGGGCAAAAAAATCAAGGTATTT.

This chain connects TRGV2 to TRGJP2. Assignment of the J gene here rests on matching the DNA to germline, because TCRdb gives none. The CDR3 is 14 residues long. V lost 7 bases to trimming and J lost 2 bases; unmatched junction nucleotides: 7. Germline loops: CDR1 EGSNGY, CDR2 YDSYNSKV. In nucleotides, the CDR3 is TGTGCCACCTGTGCCCCGAGTAGTGATTGGATCAAGACGTTT. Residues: CATCAPSSDWIKTF.

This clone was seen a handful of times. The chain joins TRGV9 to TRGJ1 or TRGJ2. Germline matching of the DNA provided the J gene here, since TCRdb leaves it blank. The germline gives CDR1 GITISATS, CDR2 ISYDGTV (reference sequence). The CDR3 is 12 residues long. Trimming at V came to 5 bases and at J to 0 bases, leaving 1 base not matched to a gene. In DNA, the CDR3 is TGTGCCTTGTGGGCGAATTATTATAAGAAACTCTTT. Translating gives CALWANYYKKLF.

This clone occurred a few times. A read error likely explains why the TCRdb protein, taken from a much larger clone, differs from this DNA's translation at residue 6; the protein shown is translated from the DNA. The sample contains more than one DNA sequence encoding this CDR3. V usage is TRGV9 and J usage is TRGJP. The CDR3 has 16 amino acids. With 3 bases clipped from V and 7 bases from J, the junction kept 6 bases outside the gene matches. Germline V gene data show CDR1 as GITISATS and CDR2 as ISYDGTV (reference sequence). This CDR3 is CALWELRELGKKIKVF. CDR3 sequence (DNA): TGTGCCTTGTGGGAGCTGAGGGAGTTGGGCAAAAAAATCAAGGTATTT.

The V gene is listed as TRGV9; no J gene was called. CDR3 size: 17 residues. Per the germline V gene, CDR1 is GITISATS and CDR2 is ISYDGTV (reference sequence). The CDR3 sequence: CALWEVWQEVGKQIKVF. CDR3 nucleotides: TGTGCCTTGTGGGAGGTGTGGCAAGAGGTGGGCAAACAAATAAAGGTCTTT.

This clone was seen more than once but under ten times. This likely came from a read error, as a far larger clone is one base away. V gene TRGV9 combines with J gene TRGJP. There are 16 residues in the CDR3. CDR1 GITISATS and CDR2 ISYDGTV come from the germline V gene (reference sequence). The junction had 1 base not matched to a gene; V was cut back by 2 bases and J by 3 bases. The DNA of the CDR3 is TGTGCCTTGTGGGAGGAGCAAGAGTTGGGCAAAAAAATCAAGGTATTT. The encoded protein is CALWEEQELGKKIKVF.

The CDR3 region is CALWEVRDTTGWFKIF. The CDR3 DNA follows: TGTGCCTTGTGGGAGGTGCGAGATACCACTGGTTGGTTCAAGATATTT. This sequence joins TRGV9 and TRGJP1. TCRdb offers no J gene call, so here the DNA was matched to germline to obtain one. Germline-derived CDR1 and CDR2 are GITISATS and ISYDGTV (reference sequence). V lost 0 bases to trimming and J lost 0 bases; unmatched junction nucleotides: 4. The CDR3 covers 16 residues.